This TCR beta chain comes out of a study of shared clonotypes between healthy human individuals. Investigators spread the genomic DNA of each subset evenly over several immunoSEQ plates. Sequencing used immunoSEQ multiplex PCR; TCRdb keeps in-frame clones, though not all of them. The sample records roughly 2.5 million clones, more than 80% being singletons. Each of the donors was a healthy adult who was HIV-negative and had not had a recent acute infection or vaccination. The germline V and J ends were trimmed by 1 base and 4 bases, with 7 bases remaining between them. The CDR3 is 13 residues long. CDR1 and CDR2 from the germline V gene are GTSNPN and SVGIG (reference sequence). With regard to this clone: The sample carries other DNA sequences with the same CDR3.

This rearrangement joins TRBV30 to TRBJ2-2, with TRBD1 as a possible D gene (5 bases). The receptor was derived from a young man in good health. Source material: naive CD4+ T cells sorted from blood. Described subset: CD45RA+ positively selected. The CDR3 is CAWSGQGTGELFF. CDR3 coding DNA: TGTGCCTGGAGTGGCCAGGGCACCGGGGAGCTGTTTTTT.